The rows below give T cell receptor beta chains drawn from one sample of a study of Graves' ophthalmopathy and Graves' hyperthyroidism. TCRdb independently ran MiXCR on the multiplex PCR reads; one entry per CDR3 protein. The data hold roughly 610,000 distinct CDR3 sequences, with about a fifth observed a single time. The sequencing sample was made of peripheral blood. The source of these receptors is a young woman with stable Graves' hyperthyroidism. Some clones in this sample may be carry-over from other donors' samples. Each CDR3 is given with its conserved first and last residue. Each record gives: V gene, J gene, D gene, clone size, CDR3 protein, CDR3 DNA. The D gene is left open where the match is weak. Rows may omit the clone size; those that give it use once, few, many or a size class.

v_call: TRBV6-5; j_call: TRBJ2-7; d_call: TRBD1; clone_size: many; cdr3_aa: CASSYSGTELYEQYF; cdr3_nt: TGTGCCAGCAGTTACTCCGGGACAGAGTTGTACGAGCAGTACTTC
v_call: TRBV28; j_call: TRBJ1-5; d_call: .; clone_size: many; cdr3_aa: CASSLSGRWSNQPQHF; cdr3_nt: TGTGCCAGCAGTTTGTCAGGTCGGTGGAGCAATCAGCCCCAGCATTTT
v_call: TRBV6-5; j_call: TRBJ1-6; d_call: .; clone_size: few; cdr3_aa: CASSLAGGGENSPLHF; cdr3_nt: TGTGCCAGCAGTTTGGCGGGGGGGGGGGAAAATTCACCCCTCCACTTT
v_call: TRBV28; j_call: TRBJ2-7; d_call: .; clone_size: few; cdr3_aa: CASSLVPRYEQYF; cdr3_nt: TGTGCCAGCAGTTTAGTCCCCCGCTACGAGCAGTACTTC
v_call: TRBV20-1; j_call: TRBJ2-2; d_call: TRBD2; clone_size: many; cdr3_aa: CSARDPWTSGSANTGELFF; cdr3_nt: TGCAGTGCTAGAGATCCTTGGACTAGCGGATCTGCGAACACCGGGGAGCTGTTTTTT
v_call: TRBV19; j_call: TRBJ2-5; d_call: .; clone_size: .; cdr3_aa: CASSIQGHQETQYF; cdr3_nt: TGTGCCAGTAGTATTCAGGGTCATCAAGAGACCCAGTACTTC
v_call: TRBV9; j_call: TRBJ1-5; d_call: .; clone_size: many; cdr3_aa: CASSEAGTNYQPQHF; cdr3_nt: TGTGCCAGCAGCGAAGCCGGGACAAACTATCAGCCCCAGCATTTT
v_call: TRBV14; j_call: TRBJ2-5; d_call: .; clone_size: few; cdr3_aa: CASSQAAGQTLRETQYF; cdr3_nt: TGTGCCAGCAGCCAAGCCGCGGGCCAGACGCTTAGGGAGACCCAGTACTTC
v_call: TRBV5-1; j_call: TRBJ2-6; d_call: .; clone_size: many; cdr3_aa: CASSGTNSGANVLTF; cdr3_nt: TGCGCCAGCAGCGGGACCAACTCTGGGGCCAACGTCCTGACTTTC
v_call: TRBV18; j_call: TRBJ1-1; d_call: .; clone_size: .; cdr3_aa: CASSPGGWTEAFF; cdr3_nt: TGTGCCAGCTCACCTGGAGGATGGACCGAAGCTTTCTTT
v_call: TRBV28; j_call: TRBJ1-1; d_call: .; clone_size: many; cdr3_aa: CASSLLNTEAFF; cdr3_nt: TGTGCCAGCAGTTTGCTGAACACTGAAGCTTTCTTT
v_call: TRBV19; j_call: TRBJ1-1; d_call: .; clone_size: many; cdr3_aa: CASRGDGGTEAFF; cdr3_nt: TGTGCCAGTAGGGGGGATGGAGGCACTGAAGCTTTCTTT
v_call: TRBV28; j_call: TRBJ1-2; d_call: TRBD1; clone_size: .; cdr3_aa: CASRRAGQGAVGYTF; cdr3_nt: TGTGCCAGCAGAAGGGCGGGACAGGGGGCGGTTGGCTACACCTTC
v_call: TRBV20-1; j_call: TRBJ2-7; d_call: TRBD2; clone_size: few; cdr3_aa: CSAVAGGRAYEQYF; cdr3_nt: TGCAGTGCAGTAGCGGGAGGAAGGGCCTACGAGCAGTACTTC
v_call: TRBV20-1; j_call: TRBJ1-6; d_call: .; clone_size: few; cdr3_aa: CSGAPGVNSPLHF; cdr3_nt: TGCAGTGGAGCGCCAGGGGTTAATTCACCCCTCCACTTT
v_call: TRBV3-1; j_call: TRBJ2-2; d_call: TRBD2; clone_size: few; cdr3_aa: CASSPRWTSNTGELFF; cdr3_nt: TGTGCCAGCAGCCCCCGGTGGACTAGCAACACCGGGGAGCTGTTTTTT
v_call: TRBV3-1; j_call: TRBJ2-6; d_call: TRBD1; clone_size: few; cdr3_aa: CASSQPPGQAHWGANVLTF; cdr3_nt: TGTGCCAGCAGCCAACCTCCGGGACAGGCGCATTGGGGGGCCAACGTCCTGACTTTC
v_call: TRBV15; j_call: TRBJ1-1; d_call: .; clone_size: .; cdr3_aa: CATSRAPRNTEAFF; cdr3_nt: TGTGCCACCAGCAGAGCCCCGAGAAACACTGAAGCTTTCTTT
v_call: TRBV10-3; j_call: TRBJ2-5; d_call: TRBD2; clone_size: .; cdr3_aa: CAISSGTSGGQETQYF; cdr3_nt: TGTGCCATCAGCTCCGGGACTAGCGGGGGCCAAGAGACCCAGTACTTC
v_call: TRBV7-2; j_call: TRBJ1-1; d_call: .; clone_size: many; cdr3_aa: CASSLLGGKRTEAFF; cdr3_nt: TGTGCCAGCAGCTTATTGGGGGGGAAGAGAACTGAAGCTTTCTTT
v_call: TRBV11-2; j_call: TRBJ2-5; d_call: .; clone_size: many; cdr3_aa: CASSLGLGGGGETQYF; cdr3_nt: TGTGCCAGCAGCTTAGGATTGGGTGGGGGCGGCGAGACCCAGTACTTC
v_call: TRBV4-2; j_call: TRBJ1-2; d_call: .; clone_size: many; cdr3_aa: CASSPSTGDYGYTF; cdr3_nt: TGTGCCAGCAGCCCCTCAACCGGGGACTATGGCTACACCTTC
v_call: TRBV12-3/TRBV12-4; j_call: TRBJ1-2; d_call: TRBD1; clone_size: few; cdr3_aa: CASSTGTGTYGYTF; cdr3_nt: TGTGCCAGCAGTACCGGGACAGGGACCTATGGCTACACCTTC
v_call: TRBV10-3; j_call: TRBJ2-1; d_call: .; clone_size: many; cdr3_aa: CAINLPLYNEQFF; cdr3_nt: TGTGCCATCAACCTGCCTCTCTACAATGAGCAGTTCTTC
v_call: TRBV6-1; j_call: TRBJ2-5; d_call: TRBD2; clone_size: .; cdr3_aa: CASGPGGVAETQYF; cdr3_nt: TGTGCCAGCGGTCCTGGGGGGGTGGCGGAGACCCAGTACTTC
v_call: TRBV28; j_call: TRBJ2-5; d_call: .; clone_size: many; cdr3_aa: CASRLRENQETQYF; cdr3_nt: TGTGCCAGCAGACTCCGGGAAAACCAAGAGACCCAGTACTTC
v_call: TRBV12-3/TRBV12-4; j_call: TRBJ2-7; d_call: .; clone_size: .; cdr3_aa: CASSLESGVTYEQYF; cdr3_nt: TGTGCCAGCAGTTTGGAGTCAGGGGTCACCTACGAGCAGTACTTC
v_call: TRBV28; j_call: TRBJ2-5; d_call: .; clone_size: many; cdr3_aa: CASSPSGRQETQYF; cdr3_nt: TGTGCCAGCAGCCCCTCGGGGCGGCAAGAGACCCAGTACTTC
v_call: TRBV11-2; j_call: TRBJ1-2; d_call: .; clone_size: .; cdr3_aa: CASSISSGQLYGYTF; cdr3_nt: TGTGCCAGCAGCATATCATCTGGACAGCTATATGGCTACACCTTC
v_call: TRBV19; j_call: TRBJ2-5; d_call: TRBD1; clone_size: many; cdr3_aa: CASSMDRVPSGETQYF; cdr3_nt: TGTGCCAGTAGTATGGACAGGGTGCCAAGTGGAGAGACCCAGTACTTC
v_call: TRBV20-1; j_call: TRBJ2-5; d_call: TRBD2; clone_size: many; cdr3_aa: CSARSMTSGEETQYF; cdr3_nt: TGCAGTGCTAGATCCATGACTAGCGGGGAAGAGACCCAGTACTTC
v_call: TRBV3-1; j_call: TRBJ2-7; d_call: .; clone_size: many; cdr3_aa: CASSQALASTYEQYF; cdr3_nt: TGTGCCAGCAGCCAAGCTTTGGCCAGTACCTACGAGCAGTACTTC
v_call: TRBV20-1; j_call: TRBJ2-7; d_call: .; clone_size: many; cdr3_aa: CSANRRGVSYEQYF; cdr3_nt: TGCAGTGCTAACAGGCGAGGGGTCTCCTACGAGCAGTACTTC
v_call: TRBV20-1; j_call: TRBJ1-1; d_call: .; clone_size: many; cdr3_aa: CSAKPYRYMNTEAFF; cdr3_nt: TGCAGTGCCAAACCCTACAGATACATGAACACTGAAGCTTTCTTT
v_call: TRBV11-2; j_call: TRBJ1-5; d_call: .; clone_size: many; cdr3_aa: CASSLYSGQYSNQPQHF; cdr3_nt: TGTGCCAGCAGCCTATATTCCGGACAGTATAGCAATCAGCCCCAGCATTTT
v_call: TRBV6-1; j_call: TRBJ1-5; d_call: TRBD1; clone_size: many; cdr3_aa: CASSRPLDRNDQPQHF; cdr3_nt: TGTGCCAGCAGCCGCCCCTTGGACAGGAACGATCAGCCCCAGCATTTT
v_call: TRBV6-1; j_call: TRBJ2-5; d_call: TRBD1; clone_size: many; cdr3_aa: CASGGRGWAETQYF; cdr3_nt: TGTGCCAGCGGGGGCAGGGGGTGGGCGGAGACCCAGTACTTC
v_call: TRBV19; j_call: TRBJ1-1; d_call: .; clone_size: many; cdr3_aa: CASSIVPGMNTEAFF; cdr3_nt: TGTGCCAGTAGTATAGTTCCGGGGATGAACACTGAAGCTTTCTTT
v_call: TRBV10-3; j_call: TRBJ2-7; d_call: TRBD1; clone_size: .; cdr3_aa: CAISDNPDRPYEQYF; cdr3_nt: TGTGCCATCAGTGATAACCCGGACAGGCCATACGAGCAGTACTTC
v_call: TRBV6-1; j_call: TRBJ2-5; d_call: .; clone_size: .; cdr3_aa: CASSERWDSTQYF; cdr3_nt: TGTGCCAGCAGTGAACGTTGGGATTCCACCCAGTACTTC
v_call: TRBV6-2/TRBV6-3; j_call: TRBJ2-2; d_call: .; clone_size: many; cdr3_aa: CASSLHITGELFF; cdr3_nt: TGTGCCAGCAGTCTTCACATCACCGGGGAGCTGTTTTTT
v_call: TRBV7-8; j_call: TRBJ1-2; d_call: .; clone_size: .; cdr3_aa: CASSLWGLSNYGYTF; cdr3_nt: TGTGCCAGCAGCTTGTGGGGCCTCTCTAACTATGGCTACACCTTC
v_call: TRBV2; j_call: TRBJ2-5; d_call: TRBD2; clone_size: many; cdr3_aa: CASRLGLAGGLETQYF; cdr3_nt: TGTGCCAGCAGACTAGGACTAGCGGGGGGCCTGGAGACCCAGTACTTC
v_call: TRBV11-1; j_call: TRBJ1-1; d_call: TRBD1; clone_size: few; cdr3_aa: CASSQDRGNLGTEAFF; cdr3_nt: TGTGCCAGCAGCCAAGACAGGGGTAATCTGGGCACTGAAGCTTTCTTT
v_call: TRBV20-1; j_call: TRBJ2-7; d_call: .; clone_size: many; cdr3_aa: CSALGHHDYEQYF; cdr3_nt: TGCAGTGCCCTAGGTCACCATGATTACGAGCAGTACTTC
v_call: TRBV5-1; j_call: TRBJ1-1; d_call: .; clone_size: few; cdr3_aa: CASSLARLTGNTEAFF; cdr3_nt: TGCGCCAGCAGCTTGGCCAGACTGACTGGGAACACTGAAGCTTTCTTT